This paragraph covers one T cell receptor (beta chain) sequence. Its antigen is undetermined. Germline V gene sequence: CDR1 SNHLY, CDR2 FYNNEI. The V and J ends lost 8 bases and 4 bases respectively, with 14 bases between them. The CDR3 consists of 14 residues. These data belong to a study of cytomegalovirus exposure and HLA in healthy donors. The study's findings and limits: Beyond CMV serostatus, there was no information to go on about immune exposure. A missense variant in DCLRE1C was later tied to TCR beta V- and J-gene trimming. Association with HLA alleles at 0.05 false discovery rate was found for some 18,000 TCR beta sequences in a later analysis.

PCR primers comprised 60 Vbeta and 13 Jbeta primers. Here immunoSEQ multiplex PCR was the method, and the copy in TCRdb shows in-frame clones only, minus some. The sample holds some 150,000 clones; roughly 82% are singletons and the top ten take 1.5% to 2%. The TCR was taken from a woman aged 25 to 39 in good health and CMV-seronegative. The J gene is TRBJ1-4, the V gene TRBV2, with D unclear. Specimen: PBMCs. Here the CDR3 DNA reads TGTGCCAGCGGCGGGCTGAGCGGTAATGAAAAACTGTTTTTT. Translated: CASGGLSGNEKLFF.